This T cell receptor beta chain was retrieved from a study of cytomegalovirus exposure and HLA in healthy donors. Study overall: A data release that came early held 80 million to 95 million unique TCRs from HLA-typed donors.

With respect to this clone: Its matching antigen is unknown.

The study ran its PCR with 60 Vbeta and 13 Jbeta primers. The method was immunoSEQ multiplex PCR; TCRdb's version includes in-frame clones alone and lacks a portion of them. Here the sample spans roughly 200,000 clones, about 87% being singletons. Each of the donors was a healthy bone marrow donor. Findings and limits, study-wide: Sequencing depth roughly uniform across donors was assumed in presence/absence analyses.

CDR1 is LNHDA and CDR2 is SQIVND in the germline V gene (reference sequence). This CDR3 is 16 amino acids long. With 5 bases clipped from V and 6 bases from J, the junction kept 9 bases outside the gene matches. The sequenced sample was PBMCs. This sequence originates from a man aged 25-45 years in good health and CMV-seronegative. The chain uses TRBV19 and TRBJ2-3; TRBD2 matches 12 bases. The DNA of the CDR3 is TGTGCCAGTAGTGTCCCTAGCGGGGGGGCACCCGATACGCAGTATTTT. Protein product: CASSVPSGGAPDTQYF.